The 27 T cell receptor beta chains listed next were all sequenced from one sample in a study of metastatic and nonmetastatic thyroid tumors. Treatment of any kind had been given to no patient before thyroid surgery. Through MiXCR, TCRdb re-clonotyped the PCR reads. The data hold about 9,900 clones, with approximately 11% observed a single time. Input material: tumor tissue. These receptors were obtained from a female donor with papillary thyroid cancer or a benign thyroid nodule (not recorded which). Some clones in this sample may be carry-over from other donors' samples.

Turning to this clone: At one boundary the junction diverges from the germline segment, which might be a read error. The rearrangement links TRBV4-1 to TRBJ1-5; 7 bases are shared with TRBD1. The CDR3 consists of 17 residues. CDR1 and CDR2 (germline): MGHRA, YSYEKL. The chain's CDR3 is CASSQDQGGGSNQPQRF. CDR3 in DNA: TGCGCCAGCAGCCAAGATCAGGGGGGAGGAAGCAATCAGCCCCAGCGTTTT.

V gene TRBV12-3 or TRBV12-4 combines with J gene TRBJ2-7; D possibly corresponds to TRBD1 (6 bases). The CDR3 loop spans 13 amino acids. The CDR3 sequence: CASSFGQSYGQYV. The CDR3 bases are TGTGCCAGCAGTTTCGGACAGTCCTACGGGCAGTACGTC.

This clone was detected ten times or more. An end of the junction differs from the germline gene, which may be a read error. The same CDR3 can be traced to other DNA sequences in this sample. V and J are TRBV27 and TRBJ1-6; D gene unclear. Germline V CDR1 and CDR2: MNHEY, SMNVEV (reference sequence). The CDR3 consists of 16 residues. The CDR3 DNA sequence: TGTGCTAGCAGTTTAGATCCCAGATCCTATAATTCGCCCCTCCACTTT. It specifies CASSLDPRSYNSPLHF.

This clone is medium-sized. This chain uses TRBV15 with TRBJ1-5; no firm D call. Trimming took 1 base from V and 2 from J, leaving 3 bases between them. The CDR3 length is 13 residues. CDR1 is LNHNV, CDR2 YYDKDF, per germline (reference sequence). CDR3: CATSRVGNQPQHF. The CDR3 DNA sequence: TGTGCCACCAGCAGAGTCGGCAATCAGCCCCAGCATTTT.

Comment on this clone: A read error is likely, as this CDR3 ends without the conserved phenylalanine or tryptophan. The chain links TRBV20-1 to TRBJ2-1, with a weak D call TRBD2 (6 bases). Germline V lookup: CDR1 DFQATT, CDR2 SNEGSKA (reference sequence). This CDR3 contains 14 residues. V lost 5 bases and J 8 bases, leaving 19 bases between the germline ends. CDR3 amino acids: CSAVLAIPPYEQFS. DNA for the CDR3: TGCAGTGCTGTGCTAGCGATCCCCCCCTATGAGCAGTTCTCC.

Notes on this clone: The sample carries other DNA sequences with the same CDR3. This chain connects TRBV3-1 to TRBJ2-1; TRBD2 matches 8 bases. Germline CDR1 reads LGHDT; CDR2 reads YNNKEL (reference sequence). The CDR3 has 13 residues. The V segment lost 3 bases and the J segment 13 bases; nucleotides outside the gene matches: 8. This chain's CDR3 is CASSQSRAGGQFF. The CDR3 bases are TGTGCCAGCAGCCAGAGTCGCGCGGGGGGACAGTTCTTC.

This clone was recorded many times. This chain connects TRBV29-1 to TRBJ1-2, with D possibly being TRBD1 (5 bases). V was trimmed by 4 bases and J by 4 bases, leaving 13 bases between them. Germline-derived CDR1 and CDR2 are SQVTM and ANQGSEA. CDR3 length equals 13 residues. The CDR3 nucleotides are TGCAGCGTTGGGCCACGGGGGTCCTATGGCTACACCTTC. Translation: CSVGPRGSYGYTF.

By proportion, this clone is medium-sized. The chain recombines TRBV28 with TRBJ1-5, with D unclear. The CDR3 spans 15 residues. V lost 5 bases to trimming and J lost 2 bases, with 13 bases between them. In germline, CDR1 is MDHEN, CDR2 SYDVKM. As DNA, the CDR3 is TGTGCCAGCAGTCCCCAGAGTAGTGGCAATCAGCCCCAGCATTTT. Amino acids: CASSPQSSGNQPQHF.

This clone was observed at least ten times. This may stem from a read error, because a much larger clone lies one nucleotide away. The CDR3 DNA is TGTGCCAGCAGCTTAGTCTACAGGGGTGAGGAAGCTTTCTTT. Translated, it gives CASSLVYRGEEAFF. The rearrangement links TRBV7-9 to TRBJ1-1; 7 bases line up with TRBD1. The CDR3 covers 14 residues. The ends lost 1 base at V and 8 bases at J; junction bases unmatched: 7. CDR1 is SEHNR and CDR2 is FQNEAQ in the germline V gene (reference sequence).

In its sample, this clone was seen a few times. An end of the junction does not agree with germline; a read error may underlie this. The same CDR3 is also encoded by other DNA sequences in this sample. The V call is TRBV28, the J call TRBJ2-5; TRBD2 is a possible D gene (6 bases). This CDR3 region has 16 residues. Germline lookup yields CDR1 MDHEN and CDR2 SYDVKM. This chain's CDR3 is CASSLISGGAGETQCF. CDR3 sequence (DNA): TGTGCCAGCAGTTTGATTAGCGGTGGGGCCGGGGAGACCCAGTGCTTC.

The gene calls are TRBV6-1 and TRBJ1-2, with D tentatively TRBD1 (6 bases). The germline V gene encodes CDR1 MNHNS and CDR2 SASEGT. Trimming stripped 6 bases from V and 3 bases from J, with 14 bases between. The CDR3 totals 14 residues. The CDR3 protein is CASRPQGNDYGYTF. The CDR3 DNA is TGTGCCAGCAGACCTCAGGGGAACGACTATGGCTACACCTTC.

This rearrangement joins TRBV6-2 or TRBV6-3 to TRBJ2-7; 8 bases fit TRBD1. Germline V gene sequence: CDR1 MNHEY, CDR2 SVGEGT. V dropped 2 bases and J dropped 3; count of bases not matched to a gene: 3. The CDR3 has 14 residues. CDR3 sequence reads: CASSYGQGFYEQYV. DNA for the CDR3: TGTGCCAGCAGTTACGGACAGGGATTCTACGAGCAGTACGTC.

This clone was observed at least ten times. The chain couples TRBV29-1 to TRBJ2-5; 10 bases agree with TRBD1. CDR1 is SQVTM, CDR2 ANQGSEA, per germline. The CDR3 is 18 amino acids. Trimming at V came to 1 base and at J to 2 bases, leaving 13 bases not matched to a gene. CDR3 sequence: CSVEVLLDGTGEQETQYF. As DNA, the CDR3 is TGCAGCGTTGAAGTTTTATTGGACGGGACAGGGGAACAAGAGACCCAGTACTTC. Together with reference TRBV29-1 and TRBJ2-5, the CDR3 gives the full variable domain: SAVISQKPSRDICQRGTSLTIQCQVDSQVTMMFWYRQQPGQSLTLIATANQGSEATYESGFVIDKFPISRPNLTFSTLTVSNMSPEDSSIYLCSVEVLLDGTGEQETQYFGPGTRLLVL.

By sample fraction, this clone is medium-sized. As DNA, the CDR3 is TGTGCCAGCAGGCGCGGGGGGGAGCAAGAGACCCAGTACTTC. It specifies CASRRGGEQETQYF. The chain couples TRBV6-1 to TRBJ2-5, with 9 bases identical to TRBD2. CDR1 and CDR2 (germline): MNHNS, SASEGT. With V trimmed by 6 bases and J by 2 bases, 4 bases remained unmatched. The CDR3 runs to 14 residues.

This clone is medium-sized. J is TRBJ2-2 and V is TRBV28; 12 bases map to TRBD1. Germline V lookup: CDR1 MDHEN, CDR2 SYDVKM. V gave up 6 bases and J gave up 7 bases; unmatched junction bases: 9. The CDR3 sequence is 16 residues long. The CDR3 DNA reads as TGTGCCAGCAGCCGGGGGGACAGGGGGCTTAACGGGGAGCTGTTTTTT. Amino acid sequence: CASSRGDRGLNGELFF.

Many counts were recorded for this clone. The chain is built from TRBV2 and TRBJ2-6, with 8 bases fitting TRBD1. CDR3 length: 18 residues. From germline, CDR1 is SNHLY and CDR2 FYNNEI. The V segment lost 6 bases and the J segment 4 bases; nucleotides outside the gene matches: 14. CDR3 sequence (DNA): TGTGCCAGCAGCCTCGTTCGGCAGGGGGCGGCCGGGGCCAACGTCCTGACTTTC. Its protein product is CASSLVRQGAAGANVLTF.

This clone came up many times. Other nucleotide sequences from this sample produce the same CDR3. The J gene is TRBJ2-2, the V gene TRBV9; D uncertain. The V gene lost 3 bases and the J gene lost 8 bases, with 17 bases spanning the gap. There are 15 residues in the CDR3. Germline V gene lookup returns CDR1 SGDLS and CDR2 YYNGEE. DNA for the CDR3: TGTGCCAGCAGCGACATGACCCGCGGAAGAGGGGAGCTGTTTTTT. It translates to CASSDMTRGRGELFF.

This clone was detected ten times or more. The V and J genes are TRBV20-1 and TRBJ1-3, with D possibly TRBD1 on 6 matching bases. The CDR3 totals 16 residues. Germline V gives CDR1 DFQATT, CDR2 SNEGSKA (reference sequence). Trimming removed 0 bases from V and 2 bases from J, with 14 bases in between. DNA for the CDR3: TGCAGTGCTAGAGATCGATCGCGGGGGCCTGGAAACACCATATATTTT. Translated: CSARDRSRGPGNTIYF.

This clone occurred many times. This chain links TRBV6-1 with TRBJ1-4; perhaps TRBD1 as D (5 bases). The ends were cut back, 6 bases at V and 3 bases at J, with 11 bases in the middle. The germline V gene has CDR1 MNHNS and CDR2 SASEGT. This CDR3 comprises 14 residues. CDR3 sequence: CASSRGGANEKLFF. CDR3 bases: TGTGCCAGCAGCCGGGGGGGGGCTAATGAAAAACTGTTTTTT.

J is TRBJ2-5 and V is TRBV9; 9 bases match TRBD1. The CDR3 covers 15 residues. From germline, CDR1 is SGDLS and CDR2 YYNGEE. V shed 0 bases, J shed 5 bases, and the junction held 5 bases outside the gene matches. In DNA, the CDR3 is TGTGCCAGCAGCGTAGCTACAGGGGGCAGGGAGACCCAGTACTTC. As protein: CASSVATGGRETQYF. The variable domain in full, completed from reference TRBV9 and TRBJ2-5, reads DSGVTQTPKHLITATGQRVTLRCSPRSGDLSVYWYQQSLDQGLQFLIQYYNGEERAKGNILERFSAQQFPDLHSELNLSSLELGDSALYFCASSVATGGRETQYFGPGTRLLVL.

This clone appeared a single time. Because the CDR3 is missing its conserved closing phenylalanine or tryptophan, this is likely a read error. This sequence joins TRBV11-2 and TRBJ2-3; D remains unclear. The CDR3 is 14 amino acids. Germline V gives CDR1 SGHAT, CDR2 FQNNGV. V gave up 2 bases and J gave up 7 bases, with 13 bases separating them. The CDR3: CASSLMKVTYTQYL. The CDR3 DNA follows: TGTGCCAGCAGCTTAATGAAGGTAACATATACGCAGTATCTT.

The rearrangement joins TRBV6-1 to TRBJ1-6; unclear D gene. This CDR3 has 14 amino acids. The germline V gene encodes CDR1 MNHNS and CDR2 SASEGT. V dropped 10 bases and J dropped 0 bases, with 10 bases sitting between them. The CDR3 here is CATIRGSYNSPLHF. CDR3 DNA sequence: TGTGCCACCATCCGTGGCTCCTATAATTCACCCCTCCACTTT.

This clone was observed many times. This clone may be a read error of a much larger clone one base away. The gene calls are TRBV12-3 or TRBV12-4 and TRBJ1-5; D is unresolved. The CDR3 extends over 15 amino acids. The CDR3 loop reads CASSRRTAPNRPQHF. In DNA form, the CDR3 reads TGTGCCAGCAGTCGGAGGACGGCCCCGAATCGGCCCCAGCATTTT.

Worth noting for this clone: The junction departs from germline at one end; a sequencing error may be responsible. The chain has TRBV19 and TRBJ1-5; D gene uncertain. The CDR3 sequence is 15 residues long. Germline V gene lookup returns CDR1 LNHDA and CDR2 SQIVND (reference sequence). DNA of the CDR3: TGTGCCAGTGGTATGGCAGAACGATACAATCAGCCCCAGCATTTT. Translation: CASGMAERYNQPQHF.

This clone was recorded at least ten times. The chain links TRBV2 to TRBJ2-7; either TRBD1 or TRBD2 may supply D (5 bases each). CDR1 is SNHLY, CDR2 FYNNEI, per germline. Trimming shortened V by 7 bases and J by 4 bases, and 32 bases separated the two germline ends. The CDR3 totals 19 residues. CDR3: CASKLRDPGFSGPVYEQYV. CDR3 coding DNA: TGTGCCAGCAAACTCCGGGACCCGGGATTTTCGGGGCCAGTTTACGAGCAGTACGTC.

This clone occurred many times. This rearrangement joins TRBV25-1 to TRBJ2-7; D may be TRBD2 (6 bases). The germline gives CDR1 MGHDK, CDR2 SYGVNS. Between the trimmed V and J ends, which lost 2 bases and 4 bases, there was a span of 18 bases. The CDR3 is 16 residues long. This CDR3 is CASSEPPLAMGYEQYV. For the CDR3, the DNA is TGTGCCAGCAGTGAACCGCCTCTAGCGATGGGTTACGAGCAGTACGTC.

Points on this clone: The same CDR3 can be traced to other DNA sequences in this sample. The chain is built from TRBV30 and TRBJ1-2, with 8 bases matching TRBD1. Germline V gene data show CDR1 as GTSNPN and CDR2 as SVGIG (reference sequence). Losses at the gene ends were 1 base for V and 9 bases for J; bases not matched to a gene: 13. The CDR3 loop spans 15 amino acids. In DNA, the CDR3 is TGTGCCTGGAGTGCTGCGGCAGGGACAGGACTGAGCTACACCTTC. Residues: CAWSAAAGTGLSYTF.